Listed below are T cell receptor beta chains from one sample, sequenced in a study of prognosis after radiotherapy for stage I lung cancer. MiXCR, applied by TCRdb to the multiplex PCR reads, yields one record per CDR3 protein. The repertoire includes about 36,000 distinct CDR3 sequences, less than 35% of them detected once, and roughly 15% sits in the top ten. The specimen was PBMCs, collected before or after stereotactic body radiation therapy (not recorded which). The receptors here all came from a donor older than 45 with non-small cell lung cancer. The CDR3 runs from the conserved cysteine through the conserved F or W. The D gene is left open where the match is weak. Size tells how often a clone was seen (once, few, many) or the class of an expanded clone, and some rows leave it out.

J gene	clone size	V gene	D gene	CDR3 protein	CDR3 DNA
TRBJ1-2	many	TRBV5-1	TRBD1	CASSETGTGYGYTF	TGCGCCAGCAGCGAGACAGGGACAGGCTATGGCTACACCTTC
TRBJ2-5	-	TRBV20-1	-	CSSRERISGPVETHYF	TGCAGTTCTAGAGAAAGAATCTCCGGCCCGGTGGAGACCCATTACTTC
TRBJ2-2	-	TRBV2	-	CASCPGTTFGPKTGELFF	TGTGCCAGCTGCCCTGGGACCACATTCGGACCGAAGACCGGGGAGCTGTTTTTT
TRBJ2-2	medium-sized	TRBV5-1	-	CASSLVTGNTGELFF	TGCGCCAGCAGCTTGGTAACGGGAAACACCGGGGAGCTGTTTTTT
TRBJ2-7	-	TRBV5-1	-	CASSSPSYEQYF	TGCGCCAGCAGCTCACCTTCCTACGAGCAGTACTTC
TRBJ2-1	many	TRBV30	-	CAWAPTSNEQFF	TGTGCCTGGGCGCCGACTAGCAATGAGCAGTTCTTC
TRBJ2-5	many	TRBV29-1	TRBD1	CSLRTGGQSGQYF	TGCAGCTTGCGGACAGGGGGGCAGAGCGGCCAGTACTTC
TRBJ1-2	many	TRBV24-1	-	CATSQGYGYTF	TGTGCCACCAGCCAAGGCTATGGCTACACCTTC
TRBJ1-1	many	TRBV15	-	CATSRYRYGATEAFF	TGTGCCACCAGCAGATACAGATACGGTGCCACTGAAGCTTTCTTT
TRBJ1-1	many	TRBV7-9	-	CASSLGAEQAGGEKTEAFF	TGTGCCAGCAGCTTAGGAGCCGAACAGGCCGGAGGAGAAAAGACTGAAGCTTTCTTT
TRBJ1-1	many	TRBV19	-	CASRRSGTNTEAFF	TGTGCCAGTAGGCGATCCGGCACGAACACTGAAGCTTTCTTT
TRBJ2-1	many	TRBV11-3	-	CASTFGAGGEQFF	-
TRBJ2-7	many	TRBV4-1	TRBD1	CASSQRGQGSDEQYF	TGCGCCAGCAGCCAAAGGGGACAGGGGTCGGACGAGCAGTACTTC
TRBJ1-1	many	TRBV7-7	-	CASSPTENTEAFF	TGTGCTAGCAGCCCGACAGAGAACACTGAAGCTTTCTTT
TRBJ2-1	many	TRBV7-2	TRBD2	CASSLHPGLAYEQFF	TGTGCCAGCAGCTTGCACCCGGGACTAGCCTATGAGCAGTTCTTC
TRBJ2-7	-	TRBV20-1	-	CSARDSRSLSYEQYF	TGCAGTGCTAGAGATTCCCGCAGTCTTTCCTACGAGCAGTACTTC
TRBJ2-1	-	TRBV28	-	CATSSYNEQFF	TGTGCTACCAGCTCCTACAATGAGCAGTTCTTC
TRBJ1-5	-	TRBV28	TRBD1	CASSSHGTGCQPHHF	TGTGCCAGCAGTTCTCATGGGACAGGGTGCCAGCCCCATCATTTT
TRBJ1-2	many	TRBV28	-	CASTDRNNGYTF	TGTGCCAGCACCGATAGGAACAACGGCTACACCTTC
TRBJ2-1	many	TRBV6-1	TRBD2	CAGTLAGGPNSYNEQFF	TGTGCCGGGACACTAGCGGGGGGCCCAAACTCCTACAATGAGCAGTTCTTC